The rows below give T cell receptor beta chains drawn from one sample of a study of cytomegalovirus exposure and HLA in healthy donors. The repertoire was sequenced with immunoSEQ multiplex PCR; TCRdb's copy has only in-frame clones and lacks some. The profile covers approximately 130,000 clones, with approximately 82% appearing a single time and around 2.5% taken by the ten largest. Material for sequencing was PBMCs. These receptors were collected from a boy aged 2 to 10 in good health and CMV-seronegative. Both conserved end residues are part of each CDR3. A D gene is named only where the DNA matches it firmly. The listing skips clone size in some rows; elsewhere it reads once, few, many or a size class.

cdr3_nt,cdr3_aa,clone_size,v_call,j_call,d_call
TGTGCTAGTGGCTATCGTACAGGGATATCGGGCTACACCTTC,CASGYRTGISGYTF,NA,TRBV12-5,TRBJ1-2,NA
TGTGCCAGTAGGGGGACAGCGAACACCGGGGAGCTGTTTTTT,CASRGTANTGELFF,NA,TRBV19,TRBJ2-2,TRBD1
TGTGCCAGCAGCTTAGCTGGACTAACCTCCGGAGATACGCAGTATTTT,CASSLAGLTSGDTQYF,once,TRBV7-9,TRBJ2-3,NA
TGTGCCTGGAGTGTACGGAGACTACCAAAAAACATTCAGTACTTC,CAWSVRRLPKNIQYF,few,TRBV30,TRBJ2-4,NA
TGTGCCAGCAGCAGACTAGCGGGAGGATACAATGAGCAGTTCTTC,CASSRLAGGYNEQFF,NA,TRBV6-5,TRBJ2-1,TRBD2
TGTGCCAGCAGACAGGGACAGGGAGGATTAAACACCATATATTTT,CASRQGQGGLNTIYF,NA,TRBV6-6,TRBJ1-3,TRBD1
TGTGCCATCAGGGGGGGGGACCTCCCGAGCTCCTACAATGAGCAGTTCTTC,CAIRGGDLPSSYNEQFF,NA,TRBV10-3,TRBJ2-1,TRBD2
TGTGCCAGCTCACCGGGCCAGGGGAATACTCCTTACACCTTC,CASSPGQGNTPYTF,NA,TRBV18,TRBJ1-2,NA
TGTGCCAGCAGTGAACGGGAACAGGGGGCAGGCACTGAAGCTTTCTTT,CASSEREQGAGTEAFF,NA,TRBV6-1,TRBJ1-1,TRBD1
TGTGCCAGCAGATCAATTCCTCAGGGAGGCGCTAACTATGGCTACACCTTC,CASRSIPQGGANYGYTF,NA,TRBV27,TRBJ1-2,NA
TGCAGCGTTGCCCCAAGGCTGGGGGCTGGCTATGGCTACACCTTC,CSVAPRLGAGYGYTF,once,TRBV29-1,TRBJ1-2,NA
TGTGCCAGCAGCCTCCCAGGGTTTGGGGCGAACGAGCAGTACTTC,CASSLPGFGANEQYF,once,TRBV5-6,TRBJ2-7,NA
TGCGCCAGCAGCCAAAGGCCAGACCAACAGGACTATGGCTACACCTTC,CASSQRPDQQDYGYTF,NA,TRBV4-3,TRBJ1-2,NA
TGTGCCAGCAGTAGGGACAGAGGAAACACCATATATTTT,CASSRDRGNTIYF,NA,TRBV2,TRBJ1-3,TRBD1
TGTGCCAGCACCCAGAGAGCGGGAGGGGGGCTTGTGCCCCAGTACTTC,CASTQRAGGGLVPQYF,NA,TRBV6-4,TRBJ2-5,TRBD2
TGTGCCAGCAGTTCGACAGAAAACTATGGCTACACCTTC,CASSSTENYGYTF,NA,TRBV6-1,TRBJ1-2,NA
TGTGCCAGCAGGTCAGGGGAAGAGACCCAGTACTTC,CASRSGEETQYF,NA,TRBV2,TRBJ2-5,NA
TGTGCCAGCAGTGAAACTAGCGGGGGTTCAGATACGCAGTATTTT,CASSETSGGSDTQYF,NA,TRBV6-4,TRBJ2-3,TRBD2
TGTGCCAGCAGCCCGACAGCAAACACTGAAGCTTTCTTT,CASSPTANTEAFF,NA,TRBV7-9,TRBJ1-1,NA
TGCGCCAGCAGCGGGGGGGATCCTGGCGGCTACACCTTC,CASSGGDPGGYTF,NA,TRBV5-1,TRBJ1-2,NA
TGTGCCAGCAGCTTATTACTTTTTACCGGGGAGCTGTTTTTT,CASSLLLFTGELFF,NA,TRBV7-8,TRBJ2-2,NA
TGCGCCAGCAGCCATGGACAGGGGGCAAGCAATCAGCCCCAGCATTTT,CASSHGQGASNQPQHF,NA,TRBV4-1,TRBJ1-5,TRBD1
TGTGCCAGCAGCTTAAAGATTCCCGGGAACCGGAACACTGAAGCTTTCTTT,CASSLKIPGNRNTEAFF,NA,TRBV7-9,TRBJ1-1,NA
TGCGCCAGCAGCTCGGACGCAGGTAGCGTAAAGACCCAGTACTTC,CASSSDAGSVKTQYF,NA,TRBV5-1,TRBJ2-5,NA
TGTGCCAGCAGCCCGGGACAGTTCACAGATACGCAGTATTTT,CASSPGQFTDTQYF,NA,TRBV6-4,TRBJ2-3,TRBD1
TGTGCCTGGAGTCCACGCGAGGCGGGGAATAAGGAAAAACTGTTTTTT,CAWSPREAGNKEKLFF,NA,TRBV30,TRBJ1-4,NA
TGTGCCAGCAGTGAGTCAGGGTGGTATGAGCAGTTCTTC,CASSESGWYEQFF,NA,TRBV13,TRBJ2-1,NA
TGTGCCTGGAGTAAACAGGTCTCCTACGAGCAGTACTTC,CAWSKQVSYEQYF,NA,TRBV30,TRBJ2-7,NA
TGTGCCAGCTCCCCCCTCAGGGTCGGGTACGAGCAGTACTTC,CASSPLRVGYEQYF,NA,TRBV18,TRBJ2-7,NA
TGTGCCAGCAGTACCGGACATTGGGATGAGCAGTTCTTC,CASSTGHWDEQFF,NA,TRBV6-1,TRBJ2-1,NA
TGTGCCAGCAGCCAGACAGGGTCTGGGGCCAACGTCCTGACTTTC,CASSQTGSGANVLTF,NA,TRBV7-9,TRBJ2-6,TRBD1
TGTGCCAGCAGCGTCGACACTGAAGCTTTCTTT,CASSVDTEAFF,few,TRBV11-1,TRBJ1-1,NA
TGTGCCAGCGGGCCAGTTTTCGGGGAAACCGGGGAGCTGTTTTTT,CASGPVFGETGELFF,NA,TRBV13,TRBJ2-2,NA
TGTGCCAGCAGTGACCCCTTTTTCAGGGGGTGTTATGGCTACACCTTC,CASSDPFFRGCYGYTF,NA,TRBV6-4,TRBJ1-2,TRBD1
TGTGCCAGCAGCTTCAGGGACTATGGCTACACCTTC,CASSFRDYGYTF,few,TRBV11-1,TRBJ1-2,NA
TGTGCCAGTAGTATTCAGGGAACGGGACTCTACGAGCAGTACTTC,CASSIQGTGLYEQYF,NA,TRBV19,TRBJ2-7,NA
TGTGCCAGCAGTTTAAGCAGGTTCACAGATACGCAGTATTTT,CASSLSRFTDTQYF,NA,TRBV27,TRBJ2-3,NA
TGTGCCAGCAGCGCGGGGGGCGGACTAGGCACAGATACGCAGTATTTT,CASSAGGGLGTDTQYF,NA,TRBV9,TRBJ2-3,NA
TGTGCCAGTAGTATGAACAGGGACACTGAAGCTTTCTTT,CASSMNRDTEAFF,NA,TRBV19,TRBJ1-1,NA
TGTGCCAGCGGGGAGGGCTCTGGGGCCAACGTCCTGACTTTC,CASGEGSGANVLTF,few,TRBV6-4,TRBJ2-6,TRBD2
TGTGCCAGTACTTGGTTGCGGGGAAACACCATATATTTT,CASTWLRGNTIYF,NA,TRBV19,TRBJ1-3,NA
TGCAGCGGAGTTGAACCACTAGCGGGGTATGGCAATGAGCAGTTCTTC,CSGVEPLAGYGNEQFF,NA,TRBV29-1,TRBJ2-1,TRBD2
TGTGCCTGGAGTGCTGGGACAGGGGCCTACGAGCAGTACTTC,CAWSAGTGAYEQYF,NA,TRBV30,TRBJ2-7,TRBD1
TGTGCCAGCAGAAGACAGGGGGACGCCGGGGAGCTGTTTTTT,CASRRQGDAGELFF,NA,TRBV6-4,TRBJ2-2,TRBD1
TGCGCCAGCAGCCAAAGTTGGAGGGGGCGAAGAAACACTGAAGCTTTCTTT,CASSQSWRGRRNTEAFF,NA,TRBV4-3,TRBJ1-1,TRBD1
TGCAGCGTGAGAGTGTACGGGGTAGGGAGCGAGCAGTACTTC,CSVRVYGVGSEQYF,NA,TRBV29-1,TRBJ2-7,NA
TGCGCCAGCAGCTCAGCCGGGACAGGGTACTATGGCTACACCTTC,CASSSAGTGYYGYTF,NA,TRBV5-1,TRBJ1-2,TRBD1
TGTGCCAGCAGCCCGCGGGACAGGAGGTACGAGCAGTACTTC,CASSPRDRRYEQYF,NA,TRBV7-2,TRBJ2-7,TRBD1
TGTGCCAGTAGTATACCGGCAGGGGAAGACCGCCTAGCCAAAAACATTCAGTACTTC,CASSIPAGEDRLAKNIQYF,NA,TRBV19,TRBJ2-4,NA
TGTGCCAGCAGCCCGACAGGTTTTAGCTATGGCTACACCTTC,CASSPTGFSYGYTF,NA,TRBV7-9,TRBJ1-2,NA
TGTGCCAGCAGCTCCGGGACAGCTAACTATGGCTACACCTTC,CASSSGTANYGYTF,NA,TRBV4-2,TRBJ1-2,TRBD1
TGTGCCAGCAGACGCCAGGGAATAGCGGGGGGGACACAGTTCTTC,CASRRQGIAGGTQFF,few,TRBV11-3,TRBJ2-1,TRBD2
TGTGCCAGCAGCTGGGGGACAGCCTCTGAAAAACTGTTTTTT,CASSWGTASEKLFF,NA,TRBV5-4,TRBJ1-4,TRBD1
TGCGCCAGCAGCCTGACAGGGGCGGGGGAAAAACTGTTTTTT,CASSLTGAGEKLFF,NA,TRBV4-3,TRBJ1-4,TRBD1